Sequencing of this T cell receptor (beta chain) was carried out in a study of shared clonotypes between healthy human individuals. Across the study: The donor group consisted of two women and a few men, aged 18 to 49. CD4 naive cells filled three plates per donor, CD4 memory three, CD8 naive two and CD8 memory one. The study's findings and limits: Clonotype sharing among donors was expected to depend on sequencing depth.

Comment on this clone: Its antigen remains unidentified.

V was cut by 10 bases and J by 1 base, with 16 bases left in between. The CDR3 is made up of 14 amino acids. CDR1 ENHRY and CDR2 SYGVKD come from the germline V gene. Data came from immunoSEQ multiplex PCR; TCRdb stores just in-frame clones and leaves some out. The data hold millions of clones, with 85% to 95% observed a single time. Sequencing input: naive CD4+ T cells sorted from blood. Subset given: CD45RA+ positively selected. The V call is TRBV10-3, the J call TRBJ2-5; maybe TRBD1 (5 bases). The TCR was taken from a man between 18 and 29 years old in good health. CDR3 in amino acids: CATRNGHFQETQYF. Written as DNA, the CDR3 is TGTGCCACCAGGAACGGACACTTCCAAGAGACCCAGTACTTC.